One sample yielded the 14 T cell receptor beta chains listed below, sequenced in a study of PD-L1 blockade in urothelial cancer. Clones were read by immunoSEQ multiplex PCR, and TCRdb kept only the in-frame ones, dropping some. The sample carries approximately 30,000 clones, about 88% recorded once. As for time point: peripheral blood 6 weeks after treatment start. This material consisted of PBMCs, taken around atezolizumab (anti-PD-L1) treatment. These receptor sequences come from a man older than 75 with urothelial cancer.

DNA for the CDR3: TGTGCCAGCAGCTTAGAGGGAGGGGGTAGCAATCAGCCCCAGCATTTT. It is translated as CASSLEGGGSNQPQHF. The rearrangement joins TRBV7-8 to TRBJ1-5; a weak D match, TRBD1 (6 bases). Germline lookup yields CDR1 SGHVS and CDR2 FQNEAQ. Trimming left V 1 base short and J 0 bases short, with 10 bases between. CDR3 length: 16 residues.

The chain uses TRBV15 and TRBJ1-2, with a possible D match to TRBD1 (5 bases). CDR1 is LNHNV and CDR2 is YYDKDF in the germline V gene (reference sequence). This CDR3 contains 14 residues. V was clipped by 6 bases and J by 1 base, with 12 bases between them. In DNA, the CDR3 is TGTGCCACCAGTACAGGATCGGGTAACTATGGCTACACCTTC. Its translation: CATSTGSGNYGYTF.

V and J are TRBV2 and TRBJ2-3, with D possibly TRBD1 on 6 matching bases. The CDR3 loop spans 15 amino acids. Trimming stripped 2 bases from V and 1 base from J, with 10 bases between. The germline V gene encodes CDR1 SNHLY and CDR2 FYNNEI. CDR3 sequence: CASSEMGQRTDTQYF. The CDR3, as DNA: TGTGCCAGCAGTGAAATGGGACAACGCACAGATACGCAGTATTTT. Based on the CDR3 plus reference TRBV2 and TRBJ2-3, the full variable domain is EPEVTQTPSHQVTQMGQEVILRCVPISNHLYFYWYRQILGQKVEFLVSFYNNEISEKSEIFDDQFSVERPDGSNFTLKIRSTKLEDSAMYFCASSEMGQRTDTQYFGPGTRLTVL.

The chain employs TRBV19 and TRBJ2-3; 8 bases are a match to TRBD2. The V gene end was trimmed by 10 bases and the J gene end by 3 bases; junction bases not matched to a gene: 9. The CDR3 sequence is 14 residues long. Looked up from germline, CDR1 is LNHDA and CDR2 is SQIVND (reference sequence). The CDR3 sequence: CATRRGGITDTQYF. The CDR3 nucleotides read TGTGCCACACGACGGGGGGGCATAACAGATACGCAGTATTTT.

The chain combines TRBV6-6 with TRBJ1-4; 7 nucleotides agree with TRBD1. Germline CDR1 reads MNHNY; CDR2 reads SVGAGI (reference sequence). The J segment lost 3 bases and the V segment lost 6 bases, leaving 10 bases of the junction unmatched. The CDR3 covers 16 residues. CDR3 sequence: CASRLGQLYSNEKLFF. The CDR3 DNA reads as TGTGCCAGCAGGTTGGGACAGCTTTATTCTAATGAAAAACTGTTTTTT.

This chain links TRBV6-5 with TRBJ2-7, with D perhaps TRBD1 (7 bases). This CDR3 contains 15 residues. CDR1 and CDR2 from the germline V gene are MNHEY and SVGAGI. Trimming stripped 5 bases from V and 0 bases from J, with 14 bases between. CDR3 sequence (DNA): TGTGCCAGCAGTCGACAGGGACTCAGCTCCTACGAGCAGTACTTC. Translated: CASSRQGLSSYEQYF.

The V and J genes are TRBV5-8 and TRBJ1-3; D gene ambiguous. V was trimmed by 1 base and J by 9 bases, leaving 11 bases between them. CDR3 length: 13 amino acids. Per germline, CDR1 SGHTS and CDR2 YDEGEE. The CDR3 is CASSLPGSVTIYF. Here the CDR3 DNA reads TGTGCCAGCAGCTTGCCGGGTAGTGTCACCATATATTTT.

The DNA of the CDR3 is TGCGCCAGCAGTGGAGCGGGGGATACGCAGTATTTT. This encodes CASSGAGDTQYF. The chain joins TRBV10-1 to TRBJ2-3, with 7 positions matching TRBD2. Losses at the gene ends were 4 bases for V and 6 bases for J; bases not matched to a gene: 1. Germline loops: CDR1 WNHNN, CDR2 SYGVQD (reference sequence). The CDR3 has 12 residues.

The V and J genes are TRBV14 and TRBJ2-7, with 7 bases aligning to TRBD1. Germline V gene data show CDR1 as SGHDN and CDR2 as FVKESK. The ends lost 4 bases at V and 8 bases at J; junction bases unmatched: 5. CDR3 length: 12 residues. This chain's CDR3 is CASSLGTVQQYF. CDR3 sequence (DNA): TGTGCCAGCAGCCTCGGGACAGTGCAGCAGTACTTC. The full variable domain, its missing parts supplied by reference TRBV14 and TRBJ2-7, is EAGVTQFPSHSVIEKGQTVTLRCDPISGHDNLYWYRRVMGKEIKFLLHFVKESKQDESGMPNNRFLAERTGGTYSTLKVQPAELEDSGVYFCASSLGTVQQYFGPGTRLTVT.

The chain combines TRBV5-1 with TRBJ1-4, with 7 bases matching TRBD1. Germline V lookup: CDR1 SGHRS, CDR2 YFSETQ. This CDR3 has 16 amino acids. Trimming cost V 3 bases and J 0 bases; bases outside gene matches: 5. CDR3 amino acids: CASSSLGTATNEKLFF. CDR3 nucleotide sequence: TGCGCCAGCAGCTCACTCGGGACAGCAACTAATGAAAAACTGTTTTTT. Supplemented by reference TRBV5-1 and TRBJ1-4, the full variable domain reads KAGVTQTPRYLIKTRGQQVTLSCSPISGHRSVSWYQQTPGQGLQFLFEYFSETQRNKGNFPGRFSGRQFSNSRSEMNVSTLELGDSALYLCASSSLGTATNEKLFFGSGTQLSVL.

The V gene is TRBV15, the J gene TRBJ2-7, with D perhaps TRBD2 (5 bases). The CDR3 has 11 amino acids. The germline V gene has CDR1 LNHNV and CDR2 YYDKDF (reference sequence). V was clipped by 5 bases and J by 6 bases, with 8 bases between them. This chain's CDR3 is CATSLRGEQYF. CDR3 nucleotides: TGTGCCACCAGCCTTCGGGGCGAGCAGTACTTC.

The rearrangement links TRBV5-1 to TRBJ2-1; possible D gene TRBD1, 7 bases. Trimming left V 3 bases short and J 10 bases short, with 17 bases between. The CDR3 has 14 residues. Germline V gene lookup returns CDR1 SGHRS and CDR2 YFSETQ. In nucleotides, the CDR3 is TGCGCCAGCAGCTCAGGGGGACTGGGCGGGGAGCAGTTCTTC. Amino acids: CASSSGGLGGEQFF. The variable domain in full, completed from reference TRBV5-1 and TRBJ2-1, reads KAGVTQTPRYLIKTRGQQVTLSCSPISGHRSVSWYQQTPGQGLQFLFEYFSETQRNKGNFPGRFSGRQFSNSRSEMNVSTLELGDSALYLCASSSGGLGGEQFFGPGTRLTVL.

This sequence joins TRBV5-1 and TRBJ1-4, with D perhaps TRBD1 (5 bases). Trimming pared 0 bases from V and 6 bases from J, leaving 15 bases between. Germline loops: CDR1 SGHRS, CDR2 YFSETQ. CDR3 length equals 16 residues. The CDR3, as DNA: TGCGCCAGCAGCTTGGGGGGTCGGGGGTACTATGAAAAACTGTTTTTT. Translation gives CASSLGGRGYYEKLFF.

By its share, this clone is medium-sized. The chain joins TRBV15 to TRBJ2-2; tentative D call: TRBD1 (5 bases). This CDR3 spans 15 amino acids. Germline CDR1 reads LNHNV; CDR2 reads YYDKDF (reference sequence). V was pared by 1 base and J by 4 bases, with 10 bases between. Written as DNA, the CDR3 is TGTGCCACCAGCAGAGTCCCTACAGGCACCGGGGAGCTGTTTTTT. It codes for CATSRVPTGTGELFF.